This TCR beta chain was obtained from a study of blood T cell repertoires in COVID-19. About the study: COVID-19 samples from acute and convalescent phases originated in the United States, Italy and Spain. Sources were T cells, B-cell-depleted T cells, or PBMCs; the material itself was cDNA or gDNA.

Authors' data handling: From reference gene primer amplification, estimates of nucleated cell counts were derived. The repertoire was sequenced with immunoSEQ multiplex PCR; TCRdb's copy has only in-frame clones and lacks some. V and J calls and clone size come straight from that table; D and trimming were deduced from the DNA. The sample shows some 170,000 clones, 80% to 85% of them seen only once. The germline V and J ends were trimmed by 5 bases and 4 bases, with 13 bases remaining between them. This CDR3 region has 14 residues. The V gene's germline CDR1 is SNHLY and CDR2 FYNNEI. The rearrangement links TRBV2 to TRBJ2-3; tentatively, D is TRBD2 (5 bases). The source of this sequence is a woman of 80 years or more with active or convalescent COVID-19. What was sequenced was peripheral blood. The CDR3 spells CASSPPPGADTQYF. The CDR3 DNA reads as TGTGCCAGCAGTCCACCGCCCGGGGCAGATACGCAGTATTTT.